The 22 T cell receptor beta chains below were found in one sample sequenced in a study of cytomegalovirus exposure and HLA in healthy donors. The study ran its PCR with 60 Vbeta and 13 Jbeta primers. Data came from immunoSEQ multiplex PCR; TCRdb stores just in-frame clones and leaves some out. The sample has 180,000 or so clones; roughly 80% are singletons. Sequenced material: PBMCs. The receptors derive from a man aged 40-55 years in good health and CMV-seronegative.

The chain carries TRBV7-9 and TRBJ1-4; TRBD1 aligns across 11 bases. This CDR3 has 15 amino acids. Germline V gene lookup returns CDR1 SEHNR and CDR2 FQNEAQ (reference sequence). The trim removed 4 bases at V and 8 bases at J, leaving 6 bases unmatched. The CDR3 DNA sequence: TGTGCCAGCAGCTCACCGGGACAGGGGGGGGAAAAACTGTTTTTT. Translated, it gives CASSSPGQGGEKLFF.

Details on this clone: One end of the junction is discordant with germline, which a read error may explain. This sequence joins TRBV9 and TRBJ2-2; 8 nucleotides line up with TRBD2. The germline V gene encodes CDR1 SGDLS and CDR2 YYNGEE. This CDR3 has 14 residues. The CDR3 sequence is CASSVDKGAGGLFF. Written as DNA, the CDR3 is TGTGCCAGCAGCGTAGACAAAGGGGCGGGGGGGCTGTTTTTT.

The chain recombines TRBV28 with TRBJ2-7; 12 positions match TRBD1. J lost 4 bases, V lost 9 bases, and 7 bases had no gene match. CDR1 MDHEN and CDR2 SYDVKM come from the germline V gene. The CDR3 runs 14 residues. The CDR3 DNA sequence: TGTGCCAGTACCGGGACAGGGGGCTCTTACGAGCAGTACTTC. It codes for CASTGTGGSYEQYF.

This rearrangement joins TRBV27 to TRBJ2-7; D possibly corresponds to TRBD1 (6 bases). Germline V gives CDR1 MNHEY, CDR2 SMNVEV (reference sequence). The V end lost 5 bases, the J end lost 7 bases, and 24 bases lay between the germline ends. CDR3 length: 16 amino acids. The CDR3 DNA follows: TGTGCCAGCAGTGCCCCCCCCGGGACACCCTACCCGGAGCAGTACTTC. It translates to CASSAPPGTPYPEQYF.

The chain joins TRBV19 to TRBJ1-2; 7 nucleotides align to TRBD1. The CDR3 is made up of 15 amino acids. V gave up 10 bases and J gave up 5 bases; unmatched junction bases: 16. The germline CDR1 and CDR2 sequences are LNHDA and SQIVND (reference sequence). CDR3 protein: CATITSGRGAYGYTF. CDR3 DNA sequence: TGTGCCACCATTACCTCTGGCAGGGGGGCGTATGGCTACACCTTC.

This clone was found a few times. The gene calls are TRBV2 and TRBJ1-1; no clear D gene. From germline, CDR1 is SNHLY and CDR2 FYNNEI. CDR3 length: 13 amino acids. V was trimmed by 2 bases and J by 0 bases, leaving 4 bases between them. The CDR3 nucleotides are TGTGCCAGCAGTGAACGGGTGAACACTGAAGCTTTCTTT. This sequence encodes CASSERVNTEAFF.

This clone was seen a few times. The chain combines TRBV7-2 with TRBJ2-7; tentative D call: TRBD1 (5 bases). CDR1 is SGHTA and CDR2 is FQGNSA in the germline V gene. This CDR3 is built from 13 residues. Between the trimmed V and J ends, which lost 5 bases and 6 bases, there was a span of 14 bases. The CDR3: CASSPFRVGEQYF. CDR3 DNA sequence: TGTGCCAGCAGCCCGTTCAGGGTCGGCGAGCAGTACTTC. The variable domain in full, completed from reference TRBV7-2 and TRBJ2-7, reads GAGVSQSPSNKVTEKGKDVELRCDPISGHTALYWYRQSLGQGLEFLIYFQGNSAPDKSGLPSDRFSAERTGGSVSTLTIQRTQQEDSAVYLCASSPFRVGEQYFGPGTRLTVT.

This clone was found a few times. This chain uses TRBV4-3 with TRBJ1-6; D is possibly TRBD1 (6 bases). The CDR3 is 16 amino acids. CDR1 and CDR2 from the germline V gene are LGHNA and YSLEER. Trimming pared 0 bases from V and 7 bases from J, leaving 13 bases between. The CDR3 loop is CASSQEMRTVNSPLHF. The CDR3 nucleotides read TGCGCCAGCAGCCAAGAAATGCGGACAGTCAATTCACCCCTCCACTTT.

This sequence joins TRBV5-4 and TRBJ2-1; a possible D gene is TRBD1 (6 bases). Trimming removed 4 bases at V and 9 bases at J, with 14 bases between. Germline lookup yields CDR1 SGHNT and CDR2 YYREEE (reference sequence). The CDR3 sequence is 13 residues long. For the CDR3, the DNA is TGTGCCAGCAGCCACAGGGAAATGGGTGAGCAGTTCTTC. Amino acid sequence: CASSHREMGEQFF. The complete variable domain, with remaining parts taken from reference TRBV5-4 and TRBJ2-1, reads ETGVTQSPTHLIKTRGQQVTLRCSSQSGHNTVSWYQQALGQGPQFIFQYYREEENGRGNFPPRFSGLQFPNYSSELNVNALELDDSALYLCASSHREMGEQFFGPGTRLTVL.

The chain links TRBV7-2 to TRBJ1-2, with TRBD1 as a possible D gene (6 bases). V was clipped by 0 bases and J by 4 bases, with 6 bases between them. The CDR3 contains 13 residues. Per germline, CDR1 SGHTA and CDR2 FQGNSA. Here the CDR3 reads CASSLAGAYGYTF. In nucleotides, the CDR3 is TGTGCCAGCAGCTTAGCGGGGGCCTATGGCTACACCTTC.

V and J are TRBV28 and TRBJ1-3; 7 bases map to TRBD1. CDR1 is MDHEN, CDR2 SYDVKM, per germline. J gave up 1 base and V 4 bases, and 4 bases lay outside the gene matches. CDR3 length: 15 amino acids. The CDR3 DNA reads TGTGCCAGCAGTTATGGACAGGTATCTGGAAACACCATATATTTT. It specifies CASSYGQVSGNTIYF.

The CDR3 region is CASSRIMGQGNYGYTF. The CDR3 bases are TGTGCCAGTAGTAGGATCATGGGACAGGGGAACTATGGCTACACCTTC. This chain joins TRBV19 and TRBJ1-2; TRBD1 matches at 10 bases. The J segment lost 2 bases and the V segment lost 4 bases, leaving 7 bases of the junction unmatched. The CDR3 is made up of 16 amino acids. Germline V gives CDR1 LNHDA, CDR2 SQIVND (reference sequence).

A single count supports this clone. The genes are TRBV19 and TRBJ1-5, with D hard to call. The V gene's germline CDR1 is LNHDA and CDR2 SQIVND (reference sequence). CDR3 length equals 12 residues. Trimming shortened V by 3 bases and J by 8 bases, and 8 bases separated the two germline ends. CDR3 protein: CASSMRVEPQHF. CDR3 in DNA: TGTGCCAGTAGTATGCGAGTAGAGCCCCAGCATTTT. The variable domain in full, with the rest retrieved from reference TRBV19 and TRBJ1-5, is DGGITQSPKYLFRKEGQNVTLSCEQNLNHDAMYWYRQDPGQGLRLIYYSQIVNDFQKGDIAEGYSVSREKKESFPLTVTSAQKNPTAFYLCASSMRVEPQHFGDGTRLSIL.

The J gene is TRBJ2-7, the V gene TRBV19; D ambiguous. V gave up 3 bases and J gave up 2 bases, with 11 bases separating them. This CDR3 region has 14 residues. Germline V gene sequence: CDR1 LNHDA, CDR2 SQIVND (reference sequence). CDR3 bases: TGTGCCAGTAGTATTCGCGGCTCGACCTACGAGCAGTACTTC. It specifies CASSIRGSTYEQYF.

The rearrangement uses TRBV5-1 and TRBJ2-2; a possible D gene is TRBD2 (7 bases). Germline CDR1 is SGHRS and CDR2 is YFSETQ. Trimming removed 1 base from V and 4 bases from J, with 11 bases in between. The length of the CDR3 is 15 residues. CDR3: CASSLPGGSTGELFF. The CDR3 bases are TGCGCCAGCAGCTTGCCGGGGGGCAGCACCGGGGAGCTGTTTTTT.

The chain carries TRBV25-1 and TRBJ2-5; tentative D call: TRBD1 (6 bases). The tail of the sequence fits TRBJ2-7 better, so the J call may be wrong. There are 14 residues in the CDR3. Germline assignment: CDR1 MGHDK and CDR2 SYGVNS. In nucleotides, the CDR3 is TGTGCCAGCAGTGGAGTAGGACAGCCCTACGAGCAGTACTTC. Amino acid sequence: CASSGVGQPYEQYF.

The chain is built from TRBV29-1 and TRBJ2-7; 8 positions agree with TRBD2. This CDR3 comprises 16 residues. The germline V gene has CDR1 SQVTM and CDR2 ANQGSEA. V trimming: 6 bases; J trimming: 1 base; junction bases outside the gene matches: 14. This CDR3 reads CSVSKNLAGGSYEQYF. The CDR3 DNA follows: TGCAGCGTAAGTAAGAATCTAGCGGGTGGATCCTACGAGCAGTACTTC.

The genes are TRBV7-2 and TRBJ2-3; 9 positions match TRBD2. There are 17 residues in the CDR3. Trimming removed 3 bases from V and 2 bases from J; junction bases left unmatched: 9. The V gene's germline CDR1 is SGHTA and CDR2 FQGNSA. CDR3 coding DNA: TGTGCCAGCAGCTTTTACTTGACTAGCGGTTACACAGATACGCAGTATTTT. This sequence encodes CASSFYLTSGYTDTQYF.

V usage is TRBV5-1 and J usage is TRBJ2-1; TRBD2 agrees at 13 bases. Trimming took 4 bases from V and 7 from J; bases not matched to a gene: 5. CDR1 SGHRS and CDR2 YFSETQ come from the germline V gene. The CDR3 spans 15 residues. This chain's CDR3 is CASSPGLAGSNEQFF. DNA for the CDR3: TGCGCCAGCAGCCCGGGACTAGCGGGGTCTAATGAGCAGTTCTTC. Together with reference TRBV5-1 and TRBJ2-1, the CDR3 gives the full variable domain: KAGVTQTPRYLIKTRGQQVTLSCSPISGHRSVSWYQQTPGQGLQFLFEYFSETQRNKGNFPGRFSGRQFSNSRSEMNVSTLELGDSALYLCASSPGLAGSNEQFFGPGTRLTVL.

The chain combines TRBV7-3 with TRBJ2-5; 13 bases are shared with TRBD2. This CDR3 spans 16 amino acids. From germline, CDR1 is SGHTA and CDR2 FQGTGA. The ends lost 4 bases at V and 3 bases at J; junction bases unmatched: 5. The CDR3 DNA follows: TGTGCCAGCAGCTATCATGGACTAGCGGGGGAAGAGACCCAGTACTTC. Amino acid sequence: CASSYHGLAGEETQYF.

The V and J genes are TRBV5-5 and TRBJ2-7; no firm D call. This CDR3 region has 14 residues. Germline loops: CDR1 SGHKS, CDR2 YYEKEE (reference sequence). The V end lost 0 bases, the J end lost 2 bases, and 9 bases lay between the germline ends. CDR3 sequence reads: CASSLASPAYEQYF. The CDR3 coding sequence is TGTGCCAGCAGCTTGGCCTCACCGGCCTACGAGCAGTACTTC.

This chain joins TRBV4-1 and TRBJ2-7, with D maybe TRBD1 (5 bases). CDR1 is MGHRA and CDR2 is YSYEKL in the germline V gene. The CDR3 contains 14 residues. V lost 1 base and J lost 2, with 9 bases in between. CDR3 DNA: TGCGCCAGCAGCCAAGGGACAAATCCCTACGAGCAGTACTTC. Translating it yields CASSQGTNPYEQYF.